Listed here is a single TCR beta chain. Its antigen is unknown. Base qualities were left out, and no much larger clone turns up one base away. Participants in the prospective study were aged roughly 18 to 100 years, lived in approximately 26 United States geographic areas, and enrolled through a virtual design. In the prospective study, participants were assigned to cohorts based on the clinical history participants reported in a screening survey and a study questionnaire. Each participant in the prospective study had whole blood, serum and a nasopharyngeal or oropharyngeal swab collected by mobile phlebotomists. Prospective study participants could optionally give additional blood draws and questionnaires over an approximately 2-month period. Before DNA extraction, prospective study blood samples were shipped either frozen or at room temperature. The immunoSEQ Assay, a bias-controlled multiplex PCR, was used to amplify TCRbeta CDR3 regions from genomic DNA. In the paper's pipeline: Within the assay, amplification of reference gene primers was used to estimate how many nucleated cells each sample contained. Sequence reads were collapsed and filtered to measure the absolute abundance of every unique TCRbeta CDR3 rearrangement. For each sample, productive Simpson clonality was calculated by taking the square root of Simpson's diversity index across productive rearrangements. TCRdb re-hosts the immuneACCESS table, in-frame sequences only. Its copies lack some clones; in the studies checked, an unresolved V gene accounts for under half of them, and the cause for the rest is not known. V and J calls and clone size come straight from that table; D and trimming were deduced from the DNA. The sample yields about 220,000 clones; 87% were counted once. Of the sample, roughly 2.6% is held by the ten largest clones.

The data derive from a study of blood T cell repertoires in COVID-19 (dated by TCRdb to the early 2020s). The study in broad terms: Samples from collaborators originated in the United States, Italy and Spain and spanned both the acute and convalescent phases of COVID-19. Samples came from the ongoing ImmuneRACE study (first 160 participants) plus 1,254 subjects from 6 global collaborators. The repertoires were released in a freely available public database intended as a resource for research on the immune response to SARS-CoV-2. The material from the prospective study consisted of cDNA or gDNA derived from T cells, B-cell-depleted T cells, or PBMCs. Sample metadata almost always included a de-identified subject ID, COVID-19 status, age in years and sex. Where available, HLA class I and class II types were taken from metadata supplied by the sample provider and were not determined by assay-based typing. The dataset comprised deeply sampled blood TCRbeta repertoires from subjects exposed to, actively infected with, or recovered from COVID-19.

Summary of the overall study and its limitations: The quantity of clinical and demographic metadata differed by source and by participant and was supplied without curation.

Taken from cysteine to phenylalanine, the CDR3 has 18 residues. Of all the DNA, just the CDR3 is kept, 54 bases in frame from base 1. CDR1 and CDR2 were assigned from the germline V gene as LGHNT and FRNRAP. V is pruned by 6 bases and J by 0 bases, leaving 16 bases of the junction without a gene match. Here the chain combines TRBV12-5 and TRBJ2-7, with 8 bases in between that match TRBD2. This clonotype originated in a woman aged 25 to 39 with acute COVID-19. Material for sequencing was PBMCs or T cells enriched from blood (not recorded which). The sequenced DNA is TGTGCTAGTGGCTTTACGGGACTAGTCCTTACTTACTCCTACGAGCAGTACTTC. Translated, it gives CASGFTGLVLTYSYEQYF.